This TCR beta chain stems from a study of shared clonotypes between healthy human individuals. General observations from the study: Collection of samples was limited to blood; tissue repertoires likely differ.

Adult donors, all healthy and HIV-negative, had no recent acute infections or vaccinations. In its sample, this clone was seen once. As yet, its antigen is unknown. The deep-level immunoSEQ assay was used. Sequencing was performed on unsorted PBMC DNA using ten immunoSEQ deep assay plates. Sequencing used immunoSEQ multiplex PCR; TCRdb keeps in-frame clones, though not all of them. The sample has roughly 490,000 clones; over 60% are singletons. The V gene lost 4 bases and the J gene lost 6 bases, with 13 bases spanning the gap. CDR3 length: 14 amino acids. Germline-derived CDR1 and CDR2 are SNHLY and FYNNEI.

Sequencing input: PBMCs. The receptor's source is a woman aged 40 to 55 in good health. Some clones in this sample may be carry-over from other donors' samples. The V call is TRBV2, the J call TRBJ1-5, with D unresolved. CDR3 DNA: TGTGCCAGCAGTGGAGAGGGTAAGGGTCAGCCCCAGCATTTT. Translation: CASSGEGKGQPQHF.